The 7 T cell receptor beta chains below all came from one sample that was sequenced in a study of blood T cell repertoires in COVID-19. Assay: immunoSEQ multiplex PCR; the TCRdb copy retains only in-frame clones and omits some. The sample holds 70,000 to 95,000 clones, 86% seen once. The sequencing sample was made of peripheral blood. Source of these receptors: a human donor in a cohort sampled during active COVID-19.

The rearrangement uses TRBV3-1 (or the pseudogene TRBV3-2) and TRBJ1-4, with a possible D match to TRBD1 (5 bases). This CDR3 is 13 amino acids long. The germline gives CDR1 LGHDT, CDR2 YNNKEL (reference sequence). V lost 4 bases to trimming and J lost 8 bases, with 11 bases between them. The CDR3 loop reads CASSPGIREKLFF. The CDR3 region has the DNA TGTGCCAGCAGCCCAGGGATCAGGGAAAAACTGTTTTTT.

The chain links TRBV5-1 to TRBJ2-3; TRBD2 is a possible D gene (7 bases). CDR1 SGHRS and CDR2 YFSETQ come from the germline V gene. V lost 0 bases and J lost 4, with 12 bases in between. CDR3 length: 15 residues. The CDR3 DNA reads as TGCGCCAGCAGCTTGGGGGGGGGCGCATCAGATACGCAGTATTTT. Its protein product is CASSLGGGASDTQYF.

The chain carries TRBV27 and TRBJ2-1, with 9 bases aligning to TRBD2. J lost 6 bases, V lost 7 bases, and 7 bases had no gene match. The CDR3 totals 14 residues. CDR1 MNHEY and CDR2 SMNVEV come from the germline V gene (reference sequence). In DNA form, the CDR3 reads TGTGCCAGCAAGGGTAGCGGGAGTGGCAATGAGCAGTTCTTC. Translated, it gives CASKGSGSGNEQFF.

The chain couples TRBV5-1 to TRBJ2-1; 12 bases line up with TRBD2. Germline assignment: CDR1 SGHRS and CDR2 YFSETQ. The CDR3 covers 15 residues. The J segment lost 4 bases and the V segment lost 4 bases, leaving 3 bases of the junction unmatched. The CDR3 spells CASSAGLAGYNEQFF. The DNA of the CDR3 is TGCGCCAGCAGCGCGGGACTAGCGGGTTACAATGAGCAGTTCTTC.

The chain employs TRBV10-3 and TRBJ2-1; tentative D call: TRBD2 (6 bases). Trimming removed 4 bases at V and 6 bases at J, with 16 bases between. The CDR3 extends over 15 amino acids. The germline CDR1 and CDR2 sequences are ENHRY and SYGVKD. CDR3 DNA sequence: TGTGCCATCAGTGGTAGCGGCCCCCTCGGCAATGAGCAGTTCTTC. Its translation: CAISGSGPLGNEQFF.

CDR3 in DNA: TGTGCCAGCAGCTTAGAGACAGGGGTCAAGACCCAGTACTTC. It specifies CASSLETGVKTQYF. This chain links TRBV7-8 with TRBJ2-5; TRBD1 matches 8 bases. CDR3 length equals 14 residues. The junction had 4 bases not matched to a gene; V was cut back by 1 base and J by 6 bases. Germline V lookup: CDR1 SGHVS, CDR2 FQNEAQ.

The chain couples TRBV27 to TRBJ1-6; 7 bases are a match to TRBD1. Germline CDR1 MNHEY, CDR2 SMNVEV (reference sequence). Trimming removed 3 bases from V and 7 bases from J; junction bases left unmatched: 6. The CDR3 spans 15 residues. The CDR3 reads CASSFTGERNSPLHF. CDR3 in DNA: TGTGCCAGCAGTTTCACAGGGGAGAGAAATTCACCCCTCCACTTT.